What follows are 31 T cell receptor beta chains derived from one specimen sequenced in a study of T cells in Graves' hyperthyroidism and ophthalmopathy. Researchers took RNA transcripts and amplified the TCR beta CDR3 regions from them. In the first-round RT-PCR of the TCR CDR3, the HTBI primer set was used. One entry per CDR3 protein results from TCRdb running MiXCR on the multiplex PCR reads. In the table there are about 640,000 distinct CDR3 sequences, 20% to 25% of which are singletons. Sequences were obtained from blood. The receptors here all came from a man aged 25 to 40 with Graves' ophthalmopathy.

The chain links TRBV24-1 to TRBJ2-3, with 9 positions matching TRBD1. Germline V gene lookup returns CDR1 KGHDR and CDR2 SFDVKD. V shed 9 bases and J 1 base; nucleotides not matched to a gene: 7. The CDR3 consists of 15 residues. The CDR3 sequence: CATADRGRGTDTQYF. In DNA, the CDR3 is TGTGCCACCGCGGACAGGGGTCGGGGCACAGATACGCAGTATTTT.

This clonotype showed up many times. The V and J genes are TRBV28 and TRBJ2-3, with a weak D call TRBD2 (5 bases). This CDR3 is 14 amino acids long. The V gene lost 6 bases and the J gene lost 2 bases, with 12 bases spanning the gap. The germline CDR1 and CDR2 sequences are MDHEN and SYDVKM. The CDR3 sequence: CASRLALLTDTQYF. The CDR3 DNA sequence: TGTGCCAGCAGGCTAGCTCTTCTCACAGATACGCAGTATTTT.

The V call is TRBV5-4, the J call TRBJ2-1; TRBD2 is a possible D gene (7 bases). This CDR3 is 17 amino acids long. The germline CDR1 and CDR2 sequences are SGHNT and YYREEE (reference sequence). Trimming left V 1 base short and J 3 bases short, with 17 bases between. The CDR3 nucleotides read TGTGCCAGCAGCTTGAAATTAGGGGGGGCCCTCTACAATGAGCAGTTCTTC. Amino acids: CASSLKLGGALYNEQFF.

This clonotype has a handful of counts. This chain uses TRBV27 with TRBJ1-6; D uncertain. V was shortened by 6 bases and J by 5 bases, with 11 bases between the two germline ends. The V gene's germline CDR1 is MNHEY and CDR2 SMNVEV (reference sequence). There are 14 residues in the CDR3. The CDR3 loop is CASRDRGHNSPLHF. The CDR3 nucleotides read TGTGCCAGCAGAGATCGGGGTCATAATTCACCCCTCCACTTT.

V and J are TRBV6-1 and TRBJ1-2, with D perhaps TRBD1 (5 bases). Germline V gene data show CDR1 as MNHNS and CDR2 as SASEGT. Trimming removed 2 bases at V and 5 bases at J, with 18 bases between. The CDR3 runs to 16 residues. This chain's CDR3 is CASSEWVQGRDYGYTF. Written as DNA, the CDR3 is TGTGCCAGCAGTGAATGGGTCCAGGGACGGGATTATGGCTACACCTTC.

As to this clonotype: One end of the junction fails to match germline, which may point to a read error. CDR3 DNA: TGTGCCAACACGAAAAACACTGACGCTTTCTTT. Translating gives CANTKNTDAFF. The chain has TRBV2 and TRBJ1-1, with no clear D. The length of the CDR3 is 11 residues. CDR1 and CDR2 from the germline V gene are SNHLY and FYNNEI.

This chain joins TRBV28 and TRBJ2-7; D could derive from TRBD1 or TRBD2 (5 bases each). This CDR3 contains 13 residues. V lost 3 bases to trimming and J lost 7 bases, with 13 bases between them. The germline V gene encodes CDR1 MDHEN and CDR2 SYDVKM. This CDR3 is CASSLRDPREQYF. The CDR3 DNA is TGTGCCAGCAGTTTGAGGGACCCTAGGGAGCAGTACTTC.

This clonotype was counted a few times. The chain uses TRBV5-5 and TRBJ2-3, with 7 bases matching TRBD1. There are 16 residues in the CDR3. Looked up from germline, CDR1 is SGHKS and CDR2 is YYEKEE (reference sequence). V lost 3 bases, J lost 3 bases, and 10 bases stayed unmatched. Here the CDR3 reads CASSSSLGQETDTQYF. Here the CDR3 DNA reads TGTGCCAGCAGCTCCTCCCTAGGACAGGAGACAGATACGCAGTATTTT.

This clonotype was recorded at least ten times. V and J are TRBV30 and TRBJ1-1, with D perhaps matching TRBD1 (6 bases). The CDR3 runs to 14 residues. Germline V gene lookup returns CDR1 GTSNPN and CDR2 SVGIG (reference sequence). Trimming took 4 bases from V and 1 from J, leaving 13 bases between them. The CDR3 is CAWKVDSKNTEAFF. Written as DNA, the CDR3 is TGTGCCTGGAAGGTGGACAGCAAGAACACTGAAGCTTTCTTT. Using reference TRBV30 and TRBJ1-1 for the parts outside the CDR3, the full variable domain is SQTIHQWPATLVQPVGSPLSLECTVEGTSNPNLYWYRQAAGRGLQLLFYSVGIGQISSEVPQNLSASRPQDRQFILSSKKLLLSDSGFYLCAWKVDSKNTEAFFGQGTRLTVV.

This clonotype was detected many times. The chain has TRBV7-2 and TRBJ2-7; 7 bases are shared with TRBD1. The junction had 4 bases not matched to a gene; V was cut back by 3 bases and J by 2 bases. Germline-derived CDR1 and CDR2 are SGHTA and FQGNSA. The CDR3 is made up of 14 amino acids. The CDR3 DNA reads as TGTGCCAGCAGCTTCGGGACAGTTACCTACGAGCAGTACTTC. This encodes CASSFGTVTYEQYF.

The chain couples TRBV7-2 to TRBJ1-3; D gene uncertain. In germline, CDR1 is SGHTA, CDR2 FQGNSA. This CDR3 has 13 residues. Between the trimmed V and J ends, which lost 2 bases and 0 bases, there was a span of 2 bases. CDR3 sequence reads: CASSLISGNTIYF. The CDR3 DNA sequence: TGTGCCAGCAGCTTAATCTCTGGAAACACCATATATTTT. Supplemented by reference TRBV7-2 and TRBJ1-3, the full variable domain reads GAGVSQSPSNKVTEKGKDVELRCDPISGHTALYWYRQSLGQGLEFLIYFQGNSAPDKSGLPSDRFSAERTGGSVSTLTIQRTQQEDSAVYLCASSLISGNTIYFGEGSWLTVV.

A word on this clonotype: A single base separates this from a much larger clone, so it may be a read error. V gene TRBV7-9 combines with J gene TRBJ2-3, with TRBD2 as a possible D gene (5 bases). Germline V lookup: CDR1 SEHNR, CDR2 FQNEAQ (reference sequence). The CDR3 is made up of 13 amino acids. V gave up 2 bases and J gave up 5 bases, with 8 bases separating them. The CDR3 region has the DNA TGTGCCAGCAGCTTACCGGGAATAGATACGCAGTATTTT. Translated: CASSLPGIDTQYF.

Ten or more counts support this clonotype. This chain joins TRBV11-2 and TRBJ1-2; the match to TRBD1 covers 7 bases. Germline values: CDR1 SGHAT, CDR2 FQNNGV. This CDR3 comprises 14 residues. The V and J ends lost 5 bases and 4 bases, in that order; junction bases with no gene match: 7. The CDR3 is CASSHPRDSYGYTF. For the CDR3, the DNA is TGTGCCAGCAGCCACCCCCGGGACAGCTATGGCTACACCTTC.

The rearrangement links TRBV7-2 to TRBJ2-1, with TRBD1 identical over 9 bases. J gave up 2 bases and V 5 bases, and 7 bases lay outside the gene matches. This CDR3 is 16 amino acids long. Germline CDR1 SGHTA, CDR2 FQGNSA. As DNA, the CDR3 is TGTGCCAGCAGCCCCTGGGACAGGGCGGCCTACAATGAGCAGTTCTTC. Translated: CASSPWDRAAYNEQFF.

This clonotype was counted only a few times. This chain links TRBV27 with TRBJ1-1, with 9 bases identical to TRBD1. Germline lookup yields CDR1 MNHEY and CDR2 SMNVEV (reference sequence). With V trimmed by 11 bases and J by 6 bases, 10 bases remained unmatched. This CDR3 is 13 amino acids long. The CDR3 nucleotides read TGTGCCCGCGGGAACAGGGGGCTCGCTGAAGCTTTCTTT. It is translated as CARGNRGLAEAFF.

This clonotype was observed at least ten times. The rearrangement uses TRBV27 and TRBJ2-7, with 10 bases lining up with TRBD2. There are 15 residues in the CDR3. Germline V CDR1 and CDR2: MNHEY, SMNVEV (reference sequence). V dropped 5 bases and J dropped 0; count of bases not matched to a gene: 4. The CDR3, as DNA: TGTGCCAGCAGTCCGGGGACTAGCGTCTCCTACGAGCAGTACTTC. Protein: CASSPGTSVSYEQYF.

The chain couples TRBV4-2 to TRBJ1-6; 9 bases align to TRBD1. The junction had 7 bases not matched to a gene; V was cut back by 3 bases and J by 7 bases. CDR1 and CDR2 (germline): LGHNA, YNFKEQ. This CDR3 has 16 amino acids. CDR3 nucleotide sequence: TGTGCCAGCAGCCACCGGACAGGGGTGGACAATTCACCCCTCCACTTT. Encoded protein: CASSHRTGVDNSPLHF.

This clonotype was observed a handful of times. V gene TRBV6-1 combines with J gene TRBJ2-5; D tentatively reads TRBD1 or TRBD2 (5 bases each). This CDR3 comprises 13 residues. The germline gives CDR1 MNHNS, CDR2 SASEGT. V was clipped by 3 bases and J by 5 bases, with 10 bases between them. The CDR3: CASSEGPWETQYF. For the CDR3, the DNA is TGTGCCAGCAGTGAGGGACCCTGGGAGACCCAGTACTTC.

This clonotype was picked up a small number of times. The gene calls are TRBV6-1 and TRBJ2-1; D is perhaps TRBD1 or TRBD2 (6 bases each). V dropped 6 bases and J dropped 6 bases, with 18 bases sitting between them. The CDR3 totals 15 residues. Germline CDR1 is MNHNS and CDR2 is SASEGT. CDR3 region: CASRVLAGGGNEQFF. In DNA, the CDR3 is TGTGCCAGCAGGGTACTCGCCGGAGGGGGCAATGAGCAGTTCTTC.

In DNA, the CDR3 is TGTGCCACGACAGCACAGGGACGAGGTGGGACTGAAGCTTTCTTT. This translates into CATTAQGRGGTEAFF. This rearrangement joins TRBV6-1 to TRBJ1-1; D is perhaps TRBD1 (6 bases). The CDR3 contains 15 residues. Trimming stripped 10 bases from V and 5 bases from J, with 23 bases between. Germline V gene sequence: CDR1 MNHNS, CDR2 SASEGT.

The CDR3 sequence is CASSHQTGTGELFF. As DNA, the CDR3 is TGTGCCAGCAGCCACCAGACAGGGACCGGGGAGCTGTTTTTT. The J gene is TRBJ2-2, the V gene TRBV14; 7 nucleotides align to TRBD1. Losses at the gene ends were 3 bases for V and 5 bases for J; bases not matched to a gene: 3. The CDR3 is made up of 14 amino acids. The germline V gene encodes CDR1 SGHDN and CDR2 FVKESK.

This chain joins TRBV7-8 and TRBJ2-3; a weak D match, TRBD1 (6 bases). The CDR3 length is 15 residues. Germline loops: CDR1 SGHVS, CDR2 FQNEAQ. The V and J ends lost 1 base and 5 bases respectively, with 13 bases between them. This CDR3 is CASSLDGGGGDTQYF. CDR3 nucleotide sequence: TGTGCCAGCAGCTTAGATGGGGGCGGAGGAGATACGCAGTATTTT.

This clonotype appeared a few times. The chain employs TRBV14 and TRBJ2-2; 7 nucleotides agree with TRBD2. V lost 4 bases, J lost 6 bases, and 11 bases stayed unmatched. CDR3 length: 16 residues. Germline CDR1 reads SGHDN; CDR2 reads FVKESK. The CDR3 DNA sequence: TGTGCCAGCAGCCGCGGACTAGGGCAGTGGGCCGGGGAGCTGTTTTTT. Translation: CASSRGLGQWAGELFF. The variable domain in full, completed from reference TRBV14 and TRBJ2-2, reads EAGVTQFPSHSVIEKGQTVTLRCDPISGHDNLYWYRRVMGKEIKFLLHFVKESKQDESGMPNNRFLAERTGGTYSTLKVQPAELEDSGVYFCASSRGLGQWAGELFFGEGSRLTVL.

This rearrangement joins TRBV4-2 to TRBJ1-1; no definite D call. The CDR3 runs 16 residues. Trimming removed 3 bases at V and 3 bases at J, with 17 bases between. CDR1 LGHNA and CDR2 YNFKEQ come from the germline V gene. CDR3 sequence reads: CASSHPGLREDTEAFF. The CDR3, as DNA: TGTGCCAGCAGCCACCCGGGTCTAAGGGAGGACACTGAAGCTTTCTTT.

DNA for the CDR3: TGTGCCAGCAGTTTACAGATCGTGAACTACGAGCAGTACTTC. Encoded protein: CASSLQIVNYEQYF. V is TRBV12-3 or TRBV12-4 and J is TRBJ2-7; D ambiguous. The CDR3 loop spans 14 amino acids. V gave up 2 bases and J gave up 3 bases, with 11 bases separating them.

This clonotype showed up many times. This chain joins TRBV12-3 or TRBV12-4 and TRBJ1-3, with D possibly matching TRBD1 (5 bases). The V end lost 4 bases, the J end lost 1 base, and 11 bases lay between the germline ends. The CDR3 extends over 15 amino acids. The CDR3 region has the DNA TGTGCCAGCAGTTATTCAGGGTTGTCTGGAAACACCATATATTTT. Its translation is CASSYSGLSGNTIYF.

This clonotype was recorded a few times. The chain is built from TRBV11-2 and TRBJ2-7; 8 bases are a match to TRBD2. The V segment lost 5 bases and the J segment 3 bases; nucleotides outside the gene matches: 15. The CDR3 is 17 amino acids. Germline CDR1 and CDR2: SGHAT and FQNNGV. The CDR3 coding sequence is TGTGCCAGCAGCCCCCTTACGCGGGGGGACGGGGTCTACGAGCAGTACTTC. Encoded protein: CASSPLTRGDGVYEQYF.

This rearrangement joins TRBV6-5 to TRBJ1-5, with a tentative D call TRBD1 (6 bases). There are 14 residues in the CDR3. V dropped 7 bases and J dropped 6 bases, with 16 bases sitting between them. Germline assignment: CDR1 MNHEY and CDR2 SVGAGI. As DNA, the CDR3 is TGTGCCAGCACCCGACGGGGGGGGCGTCAGCCCCAGCATTTT. It codes for CASTRRGGRQPQHF.

This chain links TRBV6-2 or TRBV6-3 with TRBJ2-1; 8 positions agree with TRBD2. The ends lost 2 bases at V and 7 bases at J; junction bases unmatched: 4. The CDR3 runs to 14 residues. Germline CDR1 MNHEY, CDR2 SVGEGT. CDR3: CASSYREGRNEQFF. The CDR3 coding sequence is TGTGCCAGCAGTTACCGGGAGGGCCGGAATGAGCAGTTCTTC.

This sequence joins TRBV10-3 and TRBJ2-7; no clear D gene. Germline V CDR1 and CDR2: ENHRY, SYGVKD. V lost 8 bases and J lost 1, with 12 bases in between. This CDR3 is built from 13 residues. The CDR3 DNA follows: TGTGCCATCGGTAAGGTGGGATCCTACGAGCAGTACTTC. Protein: CAIGKVGSYEQYF.

The V and J genes are TRBV7-9 and TRBJ1-1, with 7 bases fitting TRBD1. The CDR3 runs to 15 residues. V trimming: 0 bases; J trimming: 5 bases; junction bases outside the gene matches: 6. Germline CDR1 and CDR2: SEHNR and FQNEAQ (reference sequence). The DNA for the CDR3 is TGTGCCAGCAGCTTAGCCCAGGGGGGTTGGACTGAAGCTTTCTTT. Amino acid sequence: CASSLAQGGWTEAFF.